A selection of T cell receptor beta chains follows, all from one sample in a study of shared clonotypes between healthy human individuals. Data came from immunoSEQ multiplex PCR; TCRdb stores just in-frame clones and leaves some out. This table holds over 1.4 million clones, roughly 97% found once. Sequencing was carried out using naive CD4+ T cells sorted from blood. The source of these receptors is a man aged 25 to 40 in good health. CDR3s include the opening cysteine and the closing phenylalanine or tryptophan.

cdr3_aa	v_call	j_call
CASKETAVGETQYF	TRBV6-6	TRBJ2-5
CASSSQGGGSYEQYF	TRBV28	TRBJ2-7
CASSPSTGELFF	TRBV7-2	TRBJ2-2
CASSFGLIATNEKLFF	TRBV28	TRBJ1-4
CACRDRGFYTEAFF	TRBV30	TRBJ1-1
CASSYSVEGVQYF	TRBV6-5	TRBJ2-5
CASTSRISLSYEQYF	TRBV28	TRBJ2-7
CASSVKKDRDTDTQYF	TRBV2	TRBJ2-3
CASSLAGNTGELFF	TRBV7-2	TRBJ2-2
CASSLVGQGKNYGYTF	TRBV27	TRBJ1-2
CASSRAGGHEQYF	TRBV5-6	TRBJ2-7
CASSISDNSGNTIYF	TRBV19	TRBJ1-3
CASSWGTSYNEQFF	TRBV5-1	TRBJ2-1
CASSLFAGAGTGELFF	TRBV5-1	TRBJ2-2
CASSQTGAGGDEQYF	TRBV13	TRBJ2-7
CASTRGGSYEQYF	TRBV6-5	TRBJ2-7
CASSKQGVEQYF	TRBV6-5	TRBJ2-7
CAISESKLAGVYEQYF	TRBV10-3	TRBJ2-7
CASSEGPSGGDQPQHF	TRBV2	TRBJ1-5
CASSRGQGDLNTEAFF	TRBV11-3	TRBJ1-1
CASRRQGLTEAFF	TRBV7-2	TRBJ1-1
CASSVATNYGYTF	TRBV9	TRBJ1-2